This TCR beta chain appears in the sequencing data of a study of beta chain features in type 1 diabetes (dated by TCRdb to the late 2010s). About the full investigation: No differences in mean age, gender distribution, total cell number or subset yield were found between patients and healthy donors. A total of 85 million to 140 million sorted cells were examined across all samples, and the number of cells per subset was strongly correlated with RNA yield. In the study, TCRB repertoires of sorted circulating CD4+ T cell subsets from recently diagnosed type 1 diabetes patients were compared with those of matched healthy donors. Naive and central memory subsets were obtained from all 30 or so donors, but regulatory and stem cell-like memory subsets were isolated from only 8 patients and about 8 healthy donors. Paper-wide results and their limitations: PCR may preferentially amplify shorter templates, but because patient and control samples were amplified and corrected together, any resulting skew would affect both groups equally. Patients with type 1 diabetes made fewer insertions and deleted more nucleotides at VDJ recombination sites, implying thymic rearrangement abnormalities. Naive, central memory and regulatory TCRB repertoires appeared more similar among patients than among healthy donors. Because cDNA rather than genomic DNA was sequenced, highly expressing activated cells could have been over-represented, although no difference in activation and CD3 levels was found between groups. Only small numbers of individuals were included in the HLA sub-analyses, which left unresolved whether HLA type had any influence on TCRB rearrangement. In all four CD4+ subsets, TCRB CDR3 length was moderately but significantly shorter in type 1 diabetes patients.

Details on this clone: Its antigen specificity is not known. Per-base quality was not reported, and no clone a single base away is much larger than it.

Each donor gave one peripheral blood draw, averaging around 120 mL, which was collected into heparinised tubes. A BD FACSAria II and a panel including CD45RO, CCR7, CD25, CD127, CD95 and CD27 were used to sort naive, central memory, regulatory and stem cell-like memory CD4+ T cells. All sorted populations exceeded 98% purity. PBMCs were isolated immediately by Lymphoprep density gradient centrifugation and stained directly without culture. So that batch effects would be minimized, each experiment stained and sorted samples in pairs, pairing one healthy donor with one patient. The High Capacity cDNA Reverse Transcription Kit was used to reverse transcribe all of the isolated RNA, meaning that expressed TCRB transcripts were what got sequenced. Deep immunoSEQ sequencing was performed on naive, central memory and regulatory T cell samples, with an average of approximately 3.9 million total reads per sample. After sorted cells were lysed in RLT buffer, RNA was extracted with DNase-treated RNeasy Micro or Mini kits, with the choice depending on cell number. To prevent cross-contamination, each cell subset was processed individually, whereas patient and healthy donor samples were processed jointly. The immunoSEQ multiplex PCR was used to amplify TCRB sequences from cDNA, yielding 87-bp fragments that span the CDR3 region. Sequencing of the amplicons was performed on the Illumina HiSeq platform. As for the original processing: PCR bias was computationally corrected using synthetic template baselines, reads within Hamming distance 2 were collapsed, and singletons that could not be merged were discarded. By aligning reads against IMGT, V, D and J genes, CDR3 length, and insertions or deletions at six rearrangement sites were assigned. Within each subset, clonotype counts were normalized to the number of sorted cells before true diversity and Gini coefficients were calculated with the tcR R package. The overlap coefficient, calculated on TCRB nucleotide sequences, was used to quantify repertoire sharing. Out-of-frame TCRB sequences from naive cells were analyzed to stand in for the pre-selection repertoire. In TCRdb, the immuneACCESS table is reduced to in-frame sequences with V and J assigned. These tables do not hold every clone; where another copy was compared, an unresolved V gene accounts for under half, and the others remain unexplained. V and J calls and clone size are copied from that table; D and trimming were computed from the DNA. The sample contains 640,000 or so clones, over 10% of them found a single time. Approximately 0.022% of the sample belongs to the ten largest clones.

From the germline V gene, CDR1 is SGHVS and CDR2 is FQNEAQ. The junction shows trimming of 0 bases on V and 0 bases on J, and the gene matches do not reach 14 bases of it. The CDR3 covers 20 residues, taking in both the cysteine and the phenylalanine. This entry keeps only the CDR3 DNA: 60 bases, framed from base 1. The specimen was naive CD4+ T cells from blood. Read against the paper, the sample's cell subset or site label means: true naive CD4+ T cells. This sequence was found in a man aged 18-30 years with type 1 diabetes. The V and J genes are TRBV7-8 and TRBJ1-5; the junction holds 7 bases that match TRBD1. The DNA sequence follows: TGTGCCAGCAGCTTAGCGTTCGGGACAGTTAGAGAATATAGCAATCAGCCCCAGCATTTT. The resulting protein is CASSLAFGTVREYSNQPQHF. This CDR3, with the reference TRBV7-8 and TRBJ1-5 proteins standing in past its ends, gives the full variable domain GAGVSQSPRYKVAKRGQDVALRCDPISGHVSLFWYQQALGQGPEFLTYFQNEAQLDKSGLPSDRFFAERPEGSVSTLKIQRTQQEDSAVYLCASSLAFGTVREYSNQPQHFGDGTRLSIL.